The present TCR beta chain was sequenced within a study of cytomegalovirus exposure and HLA in healthy donors. Background on the study: Among the approximately 430 donors who were genotyped, about 86% fell in the genetic ancestry cluster that is associated with self-reported Caucasian donors.

Germline-derived CDR1 and CDR2 are SGHTA and FQGTGA. The CDR3 sequence is 14 residues long. The V and J ends lost 5 bases and 10 bases, in that order; junction bases with no gene match: 8. This clone was found a few times. The study ran its PCR with 60 Vbeta and 13 Jbeta primers. Authors' analysis steps: An analysis performed later counted roughly 79 million unique TCR beta chains (approximately 12 million of them shared). Using immunoSEQ multiplex PCR, the repertoire was profiled, and TCRdb retains in-frame clones only, with some absent. The V and J calls and clone size are taken from that table; D and trimming were inferred from the DNA. The sample consists of more than 95,000 clones, about 83% of them appearing once.

The sequence came from a man younger than 35 in good health and CMV-seronegative. V is TRBV7-3 and J is TRBJ2-1; 10 positions agree with TRBD2. Sequencing was done on a sample of PBMCs. Here the CDR3 reads CASSQGTSAGEQFF. CDR3 sequence (DNA): TGTGCCAGCAGCCAGGGGACTAGCGCTGGGGAGCAGTTCTTC.